The 8 T cell receptor beta chains given below trace back to one sample, sequenced in a study of blood T cell repertoires in COVID-19. Here immunoSEQ multiplex PCR was the method, and the copy in TCRdb shows in-frame clones only, minus some. The sample lists 250,000 to 350,000 clones; about 89% were seen once. The sequencing sample was made of peripheral blood. Source of these receptors: a woman between 55 and 75 years old with acute or convalescent COVID-19.

The chain combines TRBV18 with TRBJ1-1; perhaps TRBD1 as D (5 bases). Germline V lookup: CDR1 KGHSH, CDR2 LQKENI. Trimming took off 2 bases at V and 5 bases at J, with 9 bases between the two ends. The CDR3 sequence is 13 residues long. The CDR3: CASSPTEGTEAFF. The DNA for the CDR3 is TGTGCCAGCTCACCAACGGAGGGGACTGAAGCTTTCTTT.

The rearrangement uses TRBV5-5 and TRBJ2-2, with 10 bases fitting TRBD1. Germline assignment: CDR1 SGHKS and CDR2 YYEKEE (reference sequence). The CDR3 is 15 residues long. The V segment lost 4 bases and the J segment 4 bases; nucleotides outside the gene matches: 4. The CDR3 here is CASSPGQGSTGELFF. In nucleotides, the CDR3 is TGTGCCAGCAGCCCGGGACAGGGGAGCACCGGGGAGCTGTTTTTT.

The chain joins TRBV5-1 to TRBJ2-1; 13 nucleotides line up with TRBD2. Germline V lookup: CDR1 SGHRS, CDR2 YFSETQ. This CDR3 contains 16 residues. The junction had 8 bases not matched to a gene; V was cut back by 3 bases and J by 8 bases. The CDR3 nucleotides are TGCGCCAGCAGCTCATCCGGGACTAGCGGGGTACATGAGCAGTTCTTC. This codes for CASSSSGTSGVHEQFF. Supplemented by reference TRBV5-1 and TRBJ2-1, the full variable domain reads KAGVTQTPRYLIKTRGQQVTLSCSPISGHRSVSWYQQTPGQGLQFLFEYFSETQRNKGNFPGRFSGRQFSNSRSEMNVSTLELGDSALYLCASSSSGTSGVHEQFFGPGTRLTVL.

Of note for this clone: One end of the junction is discordant with germline, which a read error may explain. The rearrangement links TRBV10-3 to TRBJ2-5, with 8 bases aligning to TRBD2. CDR3 size: 14 residues. Germline CDR1 is ENHRY and CDR2 is SYGVKD. CDR3 residues: CAISVGGDQETQYF. The CDR3 coding sequence is TGTGCCATCAGTGTCGGGGGGGACCAGGAGACCCAGTACTTC.

The chain employs TRBV7-2 and TRBJ1-5, with D unclear. Germline V gene lookup returns CDR1 SGHTA and CDR2 FQGNSA. V dropped 1 base and J dropped 4 bases, with 11 bases sitting between them. There are 15 residues in the CDR3. CDR3 sequence reads: CASSLVAGANQPQHF. The CDR3 bases are TGTGCCAGCAGCTTAGTGGCGGGCGCGAATCAGCCCCAGCATTTT.

The chain carries TRBV28 and TRBJ2-7; 7 nucleotides line up with TRBD2. The CDR3 sequence is 16 residues long. With V trimmed by 6 bases and J by 3 bases, 14 bases remained unmatched. The germline V gene has CDR1 MDHEN and CDR2 SYDVKM. The CDR3 is CASSPSGRGLIYEQYF. CDR3 nucleotides: TGTGCCAGCAGCCCCAGCGGGCGGGGACTAATCTACGAGCAGTACTTC.

The genes are TRBV5-1 and TRBJ2-1, with TRBD2 identical over 8 bases. CDR3 length equals 15 residues. Losses at the gene ends were 4 bases for V and 2 bases for J; bases not matched to a gene: 5. CDR1 is SGHRS and CDR2 is YFSETQ in the germline V gene. The DNA of the CDR3 is TGCGCCAGCAGCGCCGTAGCGGGGACCTACAATGAGCAGTTCTTC. Translating it yields CASSAVAGTYNEQFF.

CDR3 DNA: TGTGCCAGTAGTGACCGGGACAGGGTTAACGATGAGCAGTTCTTC. This encodes CASSDRDRVNDEQFF. The chain has TRBV19 and TRBJ2-1; 9 bases agree with TRBD1. With V trimmed by 5 bases and J by 8 bases, 10 bases remained unmatched. Per the germline V gene, CDR1 is LNHDA and CDR2 is SQIVND (reference sequence). The CDR3 loop spans 15 amino acids.